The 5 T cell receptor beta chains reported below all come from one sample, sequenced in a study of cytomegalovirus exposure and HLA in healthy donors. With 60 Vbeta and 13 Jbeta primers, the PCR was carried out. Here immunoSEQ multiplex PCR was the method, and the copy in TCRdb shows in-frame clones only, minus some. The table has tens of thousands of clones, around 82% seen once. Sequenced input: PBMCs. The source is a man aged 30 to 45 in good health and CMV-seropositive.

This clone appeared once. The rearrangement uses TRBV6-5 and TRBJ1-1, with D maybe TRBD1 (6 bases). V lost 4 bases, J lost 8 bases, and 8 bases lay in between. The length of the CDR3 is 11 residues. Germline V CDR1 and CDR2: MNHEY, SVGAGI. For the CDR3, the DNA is TGTGCCAGCAGTTTCCAGGGGGAAGCTTTCTTT. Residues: CASSFQGEAFF.

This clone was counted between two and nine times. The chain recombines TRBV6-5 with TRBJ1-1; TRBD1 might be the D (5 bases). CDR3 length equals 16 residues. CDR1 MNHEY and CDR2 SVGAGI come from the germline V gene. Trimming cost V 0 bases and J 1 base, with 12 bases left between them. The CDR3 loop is CASSYSSRVQNTEAFF. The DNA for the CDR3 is TGTGCCAGCAGTTACTCGTCCAGGGTCCAGAACACTGAAGCTTTCTTT.

The CDR3 spells CASTRTASYEQYF. In nucleotides, the CDR3 is TGTGCCAGCACCCGGACAGCTTCCTACGAGCAGTACTTC. The V and J genes are TRBV5-6 and TRBJ2-7; weak D call: TRBD1 (6 bases). The CDR3 totals 13 residues. Germline V gene data show CDR1 as SGHDT and CDR2 as YYEEEE. V dropped 6 bases and J dropped 1 base, with 11 bases sitting between them.

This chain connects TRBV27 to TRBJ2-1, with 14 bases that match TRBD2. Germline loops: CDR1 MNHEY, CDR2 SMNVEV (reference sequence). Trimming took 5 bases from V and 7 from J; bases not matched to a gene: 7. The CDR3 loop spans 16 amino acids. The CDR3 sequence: CASSPAGLAGANEQFF. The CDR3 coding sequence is TGTGCCAGCAGTCCCGCGGGACTAGCGGGAGCGAATGAGCAGTTCTTC.

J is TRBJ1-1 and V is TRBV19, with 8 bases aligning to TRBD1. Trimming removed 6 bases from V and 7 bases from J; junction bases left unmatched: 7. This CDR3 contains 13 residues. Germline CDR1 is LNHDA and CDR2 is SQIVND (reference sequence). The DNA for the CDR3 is TGTGCCAGTAGGGAACAGGGGGAAGATGAAGCTTTCTTT. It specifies CASREQGEDEAFF.